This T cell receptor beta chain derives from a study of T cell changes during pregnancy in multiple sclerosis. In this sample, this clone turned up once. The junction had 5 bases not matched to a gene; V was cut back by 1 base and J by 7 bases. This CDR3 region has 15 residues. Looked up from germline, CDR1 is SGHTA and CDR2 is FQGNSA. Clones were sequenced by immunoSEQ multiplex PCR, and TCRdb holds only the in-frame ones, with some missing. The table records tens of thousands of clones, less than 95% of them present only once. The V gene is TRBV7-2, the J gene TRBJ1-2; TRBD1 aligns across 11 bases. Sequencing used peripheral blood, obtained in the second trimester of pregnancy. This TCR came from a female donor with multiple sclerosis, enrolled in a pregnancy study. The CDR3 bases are TGTGCCAGCAGCTTAGGATTGGGACAGGGGGGTGGCTACACCTTC. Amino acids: CASSLGLGQGGGYTF.